This T cell receptor beta chain is drawn from a study of blood T cells in healthy people across ages (dated by TCRdb to 2013 to 2016). Regarding the study in general: In model experiments, template switching captured roughly one uniquely barcoded TCR beta cDNA molecule for every two T cells. Two additional independent replicas of 1 million unique cDNA reads from the same blood draw were analyzed for two donors (one aged 18 to 29 and one aged 80 or older). The donors were divided into four age groups: young (average around 16 years), middle-aged (around 37), aged (approximately 62) and long-lived (about 90). To avoid experimental bias, donors of different ages were distributed randomly across sequencing lanes. Using deep sequencing normalized with unique cDNA molecular identifiers, the study measured how TCR beta repertoire diversity changes with age.

The study at large found these results: The CMV infection status of donors was not known, potentially confounding age-related changes in expanded clonotypes. Compared with the aged group, more naive CD4+ T cells, fewer expanded clones and increased TCR diversity were shown by the long-lived group, suggesting age selection. Since profiling was done on bulk unsorted PBMCs, naive and antigen-experienced compartments could not be conclusively compared. Observed TCR beta diversity per million T cells fell roughly linearly with age, and a significant reduction was already apparent by age around 40. The percentage of naive T cells measured by flow cytometry correlated strongly with observed TCR beta diversity. Estimates of total diversity based on one million sequenced T cells were regarded as lower bounds and as underestimates.

The donors were 40 or so Caucasian individuals from Russia, aged roughly 6 to 100 years, who were systemically healthy. Approximately 9.3 milliliters of peripheral blood were collected from each donor into EDTA-treated Vacutainer tubes. Ficoll-Paque density-gradient centrifugation was used to isolate PBMCs, with at least 7 million obtained per sample. Total RNA was extracted from PBMCs with Trizol reagent, with at least 6 micrograms obtained per sample. Naive CD45RAhigh/CD27high T cell percentages were measured by flow cytometry on a PBMC aliquot from every donor. The library was generated by 5' RACE. TCRdb shows the sequencer as Illumina HiSeq 2500. A second PCR of roughly 6 to 11 cycles was performed with a sample-barcoded 5' primer and a J-beta primer mix. A unique molecular identifier was introduced onto each TCR beta cDNA molecule by a template-switch 5' adaptor carrying 12 random nucleotides. Each sample yielded at least 3 million CDR3-containing paired-end reads. The Mint cDNA synthesis kit, primed by a TRBC-specific oligonucleotide, was used to synthesize first-strand cDNA from all RNA. Following uracil-DNA glycosylase treatment, a first 18-cycle PCR with universal primers M1SS and BC2_uni_R was performed on all cDNA. In the paper's pipeline: Each sample was normalized by randomly selecting 1 million high-quality reads, each carrying a distinct molecular identifier. Instead of being binned into consensus sequences, reads that shared molecular identifiers were thrown out. CDR3 identification, clonotype clustering and error correction used MiTCR with a Q25 quality threshold and the strictest error-elimination algorithm. A nonparametric unseen species model with Euler transformation was used to estimate lower-bound total TCR beta diversity. TCRdb reanalyzed the raw reads on its own, using fastp at Q25 for trimming and MiXCR for clone calling, and kept in-frame beta chains. Rows with a matching CDR3 protein are joined into one entry that keeps the most common DNA and genes. TCRdb, not the authors, supplied the V and J calls. The sample table holds over 1,200,000 distinct CDR3 sequences, of which around 59% were seen once. The top ten clonotypes cover about 6.3% of the sample.

Worth noting for this clonotype: What this receptor recognizes is not known. No much larger clone is present one base from it, and per-base qualities are unavailable.

Based on the germline V gene, the CDR1 and CDR2 sequences are MNHNS and SASEGT. The CDR3, from cysteine to phenylalanine, totals 13 residues. Of all the DNA, just the CDR3 is kept, 39 bases in frame from base 1. The sequence is built from TRBV6-1 and TRBJ2-1; TRBD2 aligns with 8 central bases. Matching the DNA end better, TRBJ2-7 makes the J call doubtful. This receptor was taken from a young man in good health. Sequenced material: blood. The bases read TGTGCCAGCAGGGGGACTAGTTACAATGAGCAGTACTTC. It translates as CASRGTSYNEQYF.